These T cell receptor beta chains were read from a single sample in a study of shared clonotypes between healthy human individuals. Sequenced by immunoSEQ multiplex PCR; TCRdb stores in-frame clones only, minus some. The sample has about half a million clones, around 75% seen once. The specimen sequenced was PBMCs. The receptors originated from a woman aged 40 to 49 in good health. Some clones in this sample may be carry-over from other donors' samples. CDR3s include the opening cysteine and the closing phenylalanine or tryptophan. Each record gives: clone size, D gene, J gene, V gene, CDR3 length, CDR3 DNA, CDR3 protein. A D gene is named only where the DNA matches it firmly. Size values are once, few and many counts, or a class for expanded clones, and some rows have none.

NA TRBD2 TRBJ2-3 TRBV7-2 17 TGTGCCAGCAGCTTACCGGGTAGCGGGACGGCGGTAGATACGCAGTATTTT CASSLPGSGTAVDTQYF
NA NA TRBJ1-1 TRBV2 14 TGTGCCAGCAGTACAGAGGTGGGACGCGCTGAAGCTTTCTTT CASSTEVGRAEAFF
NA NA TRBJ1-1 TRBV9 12 TGTGCCAGCAGGGGGGCGGGCACTGAAGCTTTCTTT CASRGAGTEAFF
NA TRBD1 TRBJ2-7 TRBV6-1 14 TGTGCCAGCAGCATCGGACAGGTGTACTACGAGCAGTACTTC CASSIGQVYYEQYF
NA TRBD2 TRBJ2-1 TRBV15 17 TGTGCCACCAGCAGACGCCCAAATAGCGGGAGGGGGCATGAGCAGTTCTTC CATSRRPNSGRGHEQFF
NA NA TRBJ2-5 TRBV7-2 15 TGTGCCAGCAGCGCGGCCCCAGCCCCCCGGGGGACCCAGTACTTC CASSAAPAPRGTQYF
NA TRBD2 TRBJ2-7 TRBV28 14 TGTGCCAGCAACCTAAGCGGGGGTCGGTACGAGCAGTACTTC CASNLSGGRYEQYF
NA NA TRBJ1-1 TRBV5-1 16 TGCGCCAGCAGCTTGACGGCAGGGACTGAGAACACTGAAGCTTTCTTT CASSLTAGTENTEAFF
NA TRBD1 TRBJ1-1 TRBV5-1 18 TGCGCCAGCAGCCCGCGGGGGGGCGGGACAGGGTCGGGCACTGAAGCTTTCTTT CASSPRGGGTGSGTEAFF
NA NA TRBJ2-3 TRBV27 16 TGTGCCAGCAGTCCCTTTTGGGCAGGCCCGTTGGATACGCAGTATTTT CASSPFWAGPLDTQYF
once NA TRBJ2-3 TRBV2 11 TGTGCCAGCAGTGGGGGTTATACGCAGTATTTT CASSGGYTQYF
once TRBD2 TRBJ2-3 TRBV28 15 TGTGCCAGCAGCCTAGCGGGAGGGCCAGGGGATACGCAGTATTTT CASSLAGGPGDTQYF
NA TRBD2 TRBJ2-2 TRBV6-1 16 TGTGCCAGCAGTGAAGGGACTAGCGGGGTCACCGGGGAGCTGTTTTTT CASSEGTSGVTGELFF
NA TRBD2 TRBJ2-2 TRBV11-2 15 TGTGCCAGCAGCTTGACTAGCTACTCAAGCGGGGAGCTGTTTTTT CASSLTSYSSGELFF
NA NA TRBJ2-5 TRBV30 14 TGTGCCTGGAGTGGGACTATCTTCCAAGAGACCCAGTACTTC CAWSGTIFQETQYF
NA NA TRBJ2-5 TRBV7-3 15 TGTGCCAGCAGCTTAGGTCGGGGGCGGCAAGAGACCCAGTACTTC CASSLGRGRQETQYF
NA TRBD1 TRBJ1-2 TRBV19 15 TGTGCCAGTACCAGTCAGACAGGGGGAGACTATGGCTACACCTTC CASTSQTGGDYGYTF
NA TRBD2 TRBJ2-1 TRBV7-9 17 TGTGCCAGCAGCTCGACTAGCGGGAGGGCCACCTACAATGAGCAGTTCTTC CASSSTSGRATYNEQFF
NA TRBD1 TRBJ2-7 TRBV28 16 TGTGCCAGCAGTTTAAGGGACAGGCAGGTCTCGTACGAGCAGTACTTC CASSLRDRQVSYEQYF